A selection of T cell receptor beta chains follows, all from one sample in a study of blood T cell repertoires in COVID-19. Using immunoSEQ multiplex PCR, the repertoire was profiled, and TCRdb retains in-frame clones only, with some absent. The repertoire holds 70,000 to 95,000 clones, with approximately 89% as singletons. The sequenced sample consisted of peripheral blood. These receptors came from a man in his fifties with active COVID-19. The CDR3 runs from the conserved cysteine through the conserved F or W. Each record gives: CDR3 protein, CDR3 DNA, J gene, clone size, D gene, V gene. A D gene is named only where the DNA matches it firmly. Clone size is shown for a subset of rows, as once, few, many or a class of expanded clone.

cdr3_aa: CASSQEPGEAGTEAFF; cdr3_nt: TGTGCCAGCAGCCAAGAACCCGGGGAAGCTGGCACTGAAGCTTTCTTT; j_call: TRBJ1-1; clone_size: once; d_call: .; v_call: TRBV3-1/TRBV3-2
cdr3_aa: CASSQDFATNSYEQYF; cdr3_nt: TGCGCCAGCAGCCAAGATTTCGCGACTAACTCCTACGAGCAGTACTTC; j_call: TRBJ2-7; clone_size: .; d_call: .; v_call: TRBV4-3
cdr3_aa: CASSYPGQPTEAFF; cdr3_nt: TGTGCCAGCAGTTACCCTGGACAGCCCACTGAAGCTTTCTTT; j_call: TRBJ1-1; clone_size: .; d_call: .; v_call: TRBV6-6
cdr3_aa: CASRSGLATISYEQYF; cdr3_nt: TGTGCCAGCAGATCGGGACTAGCGACAATCTCCTACGAGCAGTACTTC; j_call: TRBJ2-7; clone_size: .; d_call: TRBD2; v_call: TRBV5-5
cdr3_aa: CATARDRGIYEQYF; cdr3_nt: TGTGCCACCGCAAGGGACAGGGGTATATACGAGCAGTACTTC; j_call: TRBJ2-7; clone_size: .; d_call: TRBD1; v_call: TRBV15
cdr3_aa: CASSELGTGGRYGYTF; cdr3_nt: TGTGCCAGCAGTGAACTCGGGACAGGGGGCCGCTATGGCTACACCTTC; j_call: TRBJ1-2; clone_size: .; d_call: TRBD1; v_call: TRBV25-1
cdr3_aa: CASSDRQGAINSPLHF; cdr3_nt: TGTGCCAGCAGCGATCGGCAGGGGGCGATTAATTCACCCCTCCACTTT; j_call: TRBJ1-6; clone_size: few; d_call: TRBD1; v_call: TRBV6-2/TRBV6-3
cdr3_aa: CASSIVPRGIVARGYTF; cdr3_nt: TGTGCCAGTAGTATAGTCCCTCGCGGAATCGTGGCTCGTGGCTACACCTTC; j_call: TRBJ1-2; clone_size: .; d_call: .; v_call: TRBV19
cdr3_aa: CASSSDLNTGELFF; cdr3_nt: TGTGCCAGCAGCTCAGACTTGAACACCGGGGAGCTGTTTTTT; j_call: TRBJ2-2; clone_size: .; d_call: .; v_call: TRBV7-9
cdr3_aa: CSASPAGSQETQYF; cdr3_nt: TGCAGTGCTAGTCCAGCGGGATCTCAAGAGACCCAGTACTTC; j_call: TRBJ2-5; clone_size: .; d_call: TRBD2; v_call: TRBV20-1
cdr3_aa: CASSYAGAGDTQYF; cdr3_nt: TGTGCCAGCAGTTACGCGGGAGCGGGAGATACGCAGTATTTT; j_call: TRBJ2-3; clone_size: .; d_call: TRBD2; v_call: TRBV6-2/TRBV6-3
cdr3_aa: CASSTRDRGSPLHF; cdr3_nt: TGTGCCAGCAGCACCCGGGACAGGGGTTCACCCCTCCACTTT; j_call: TRBJ1-6; clone_size: .; d_call: TRBD1; v_call: TRBV7-3
cdr3_aa: CASSQDGSRVDTGELFF; cdr3_nt: TGTGCCAGCAGCCAAGATGGATCCAGGGTGGACACCGGGGAGCTGTTTTTT; j_call: TRBJ2-2; clone_size: .; d_call: .; v_call: TRBV4-2